A selection of T cell receptor beta chains follows, all from one sample in a study of response to subunit inactivated influenza vaccine. Via MiXCR, TCRdb re-called the RT-PCR reads, giving one row per CDR3 protein. Here the sample spans 150,000 to 200,000 distinct CDR3 sequences, approximately 12% being singletons. These data were also reused for a study on T cells expressing NK-cell markers.

The starting material was CD8+ T cells sorted from PBMCs, obtained 11 to 12 days after vaccination. These receptor sequences come from a man in his fifties who received an inactivated influenza vaccine. Each CDR3 is given with its conserved first and last residue. Fields, in order: V gene, D gene, clone size, J gene, CDR3 DNA, CDR3 protein. The D gene is left open where the match is weak. Only some rows state a clone size, as once, few, many or a class for expanded clones.

>TRBV2|TRBD1|few|TRBJ1-2
TGTGCCAGCAACGAGGAAGGGGGCGCGTTGTATGGCTACACCTTC
CASNEEGGALYGYTF
>TRBV7-8|NA|few|TRBJ2-7
TGTGCCAGCAGCGCGTCCAGTGCCCTGGACTACGAGCAGTACTTC
CASSASSALDYEQYF
>TRBV5-6|TRBD1|many|TRBJ2-3
TGTGCCAGCAGCTTGGGGACAGGGGGGACGCACGCAGATACGCAGTATTTT
CASSLGTGGTHADTQYF
>TRBV6-5|NA|NA|TRBJ1-5
TGTGCCAGCAGTTACCTGGCGGGGCAGCCCCAGCATTTT
CASSYLAGQPQHF
>TRBV12-3/TRBV12-4|NA|many|TRBJ1-1
TGTGCCAGCAGTTTGACAGGAATGAACACTGAAGCTTTCTTT
CASSLTGMNTEAFF
>TRBV12-3/TRBV12-4|NA|NA|TRBJ2-1
TGTGCCAGCAGTCCCTTACCAGCAGATGAGCAGTTCTTC
CASSPLPADEQFF
>TRBV4-1|TRBD1|NA|TRBJ1-2
TGCGCCAGCAGCCACGGGACAGGGGGTGGTGGCTACACCTTC
CASSHGTGGGGYTF
>TRBV20-1|NA|few|TRBJ2-1
TGCAGTGCTAGACTCCCGTACAGGACCCCGGGGTTCATGGATGAGCAGTTCTTC
CSARLPYRTPGFMDEQFF
>TRBV15|NA|NA|TRBJ2-1
TGTGCCACCAGCAGCACCGGGCGGCAAAACAATGAGCAGTTCTTC
CATSSTGRQNNEQFF
>TRBV2|NA|NA|TRBJ2-1
TGTGCCAGCAGGAGCGGACCCTCCTACAATGAGCAGTTCTTC
CASRSGPSYNEQFF
>TRBV21-1|NA|NA|TRBJ2-7
TGTGCCAGCAGCACGCGGATGGGGGGACGACGGGGCACCTACGAGCAGTACTTC
CASSTRMGGRRGTYEQYF
>TRBV29-1|NA|few|TRBJ2-7
TGCAGCGTCTCATATGAGTACAGCGCCAATGAGCAGTACTTC
CSVSYEYSANEQYF
>TRBV20-1|NA|few|TRBJ2-1
TGCAGTGCTAGACTCGAGACCTCCTACAATGAGCAGTTCTTC
CSARLETSYNEQFF
>TRBV6-1|NA|NA|TRBJ1-1
TGTGCCAGCAGCAGACTTTCGGACAGAAACACTGAAGCTTTCTTT
CASSRLSDRNTEAFF
>TRBV25-1|TRBD2|few|TRBJ2-1
TGTGCCACCACGAGCGGGAGTTTCAACAATGAGCAGTTCTTC
CATTSGSFNNEQFF
>TRBV4-1|NA|NA|TRBJ2-2
TGCGCCAGCAGCCAAGAAGGTATCACCGGGGAGCTGTTTTTT
CASSQEGITGELFF
>TRBV9|NA|NA|TRBJ2-1
TGTGCCAGCAGGGGACCGTCAGGGCAGTTCTTC
CASRGPSGQFF
>TRBV5-4|TRBD1|many|TRBJ1-1
TGTGCCAGCAGCGACGGACAGGGCCCGGGGGGGTCTGAAGCTTTCTTT
CASSDGQGPGGSEAFF
>TRBV6-5|TRBD1|NA|TRBJ2-7
TGTGCCAGCAGTTACGGACAGGGGGCTTCCTACGAGCAGTACTTC
CASSYGQGASYEQYF
>TRBV29-1|NA|many|TRBJ2-1
TGCAGCGCCATCCACCCAAGGTCTAGCAACGTTGAGCAGTTCTTC
CSAIHPRSSNVEQFF
>TRBV28|TRBD1|NA|TRBJ2-1
TGTGCCAGCAGCCTTACAACAACCGGGACAGGGGGAGAGGGGGAGCAGTTCTTC
CASSLTTTGTGGEGEQFF
>TRBV29-1|TRBD2|many|TRBJ2-1
TGCAGCGCAAAACCGGGACTAGGGATCGGGGAGCAGTTCTTC
CSAKPGLGIGEQFF
>TRBV12-3/TRBV12-4|NA|many|TRBJ2-7
TGTGCCAGCAGTTTAGGGGCAGGATTAGAGCAGTACTTC
CASSLGAGLEQYF
>TRBV4-3|NA|NA|TRBJ2-5
TGCGCCAGCAGCCAAGGACTAGGAGGCCAAGAGACCCAGTACTTC
CASSQGLGGQETQYF
>TRBV2|TRBD2|many|TRBJ2-3
TGTGCCAGCAGTCCGAGAGGACTAGCGGGGGGGCCAACAGATACGCAGTATTTT
CASSPRGLAGGPTDTQYF
>TRBV10-2|NA|NA|TRBJ2-5
TGCGCCAGCAGTGAGTCGAGACTCCCCGGAGAGACCCAGTACTTC
CASSESRLPGETQYF
>TRBV9|TRBD2|many|TRBJ2-1
TGTGCCAGCAGCGTATCTAGCGGGATTTACAATGAGCAGTTCTTC
CASSVSSGIYNEQFF
>TRBV5-1|NA|NA|TRBJ2-7
TGCGCCAGCAGCTGGGGACAAACCTACGAGCAGTACTTC
CASSWGQTYEQYF
>TRBV6-1|TRBD1|NA|TRBJ1-2
TGTGCCAGCAGCCGACAGGGGTGGAATGGCTACACCTTC
CASSRQGWNGYTF
>TRBV12-3/TRBV12-4|TRBD2|NA|TRBJ2-7
TGTGCCAGCAGAAGCGGGAGTGGAAACGAGCAGTACTTC
CASRSGSGNEQYF
>TRBV4-3|TRBD2|NA|TRBJ2-7
TGCGCCAGCAGCCAAGGTTGGGCGGGAGGGCAAGACGAGCAGTACTTC
CASSQGWAGGQDEQYF
>TRBV28|NA|NA|TRBJ2-1
TGTGCCAGCAGTTCCTCTCTTGGGAGGCTATACAATGAGCAGTTCTTC
CASSSSLGRLYNEQFF
>TRBV27|TRBD2|NA|TRBJ2-2
TGTGCCAGCAGTCCAACTGAACTAGCGGGAGGGCCCGGGGAGCTGTTTTTT
CASSPTELAGGPGELFF
>TRBV9|NA|NA|TRBJ2-1
TGTGCCAGCAGCTCGGGACACTTGGGGTCCAATGAGCACTTCTTC
CASSSGHLGSNEHFF
>TRBV14|TRBD2|many|TRBJ2-3
TGTGCCAGCAGCCTCTCGGGGGGGAGGCTGGATACGCAGTATTTT
CASSLSGGRLDTQYF
>TRBV5-6|NA|NA|TRBJ1-5
TGTGCCAGCAGCTTGATCTCGGAGGGGGAACAGCCCCAGCATTTT
CASSLISEGEQPQHF
>TRBV29-1|NA|few|TRBJ2-7
TGCAGCGTCATCGGGCCTACCTACGAGCAGTACTTC
CSVIGPTYEQYF
>TRBV7-2|NA|NA|TRBJ2-3
TGTGCCAGCAGCCCCTTTACAAACACAGATACGCAGTATTTT
CASSPFTNTDTQYF
>TRBV6-2/TRBV6-3|TRBD2|NA|TRBJ2-6
TGTGCCAGCAGTGACGGGACTATTCGGGAGTGGGGGGCCAACGTCCTGACTTTC
CASSDGTIREWGANVLTF
>TRBV28|TRBD1|NA|TRBJ2-7
TGTGCCAGCAGCGATAGACAGGGGGCCAAACATGACGAGCAGTACTTC
CASSDRQGAKHDEQYF
>TRBV4-3|NA|NA|TRBJ2-2
TGCGCCAGCAGACCGACAGGTCATACCGGGGAGCTGTTTTTT
CASRPTGHTGELFF
>TRBV20-1|TRBD1|few|TRBJ1-1
TGCAGTACGGACAGGGGATTACGAGCTGAAGCTTTCTTT
CSTDRGLRAEAFF
>TRBV12-3/TRBV12-4|TRBD2|many|TRBJ2-3
TGTGCCAGCAGTTTAGCGCCGGGGGGGACAGATACGCAGTATTTT
CASSLAPGGTDTQYF
>TRBV20-1|TRBD1|few|TRBJ1-5
TGCAGTGCTAGAGTGTGGGACAGGGGTACTCATAGCAATCAGCCCCAGCATTTT
CSARVWDRGTHSNQPQHF
>TRBV14|NA|NA|TRBJ1-4
TGTGCCAGCAGCCAAGACAGGTTTGACGAAAAACTGTTTTTT
CASSQDRFDEKLFF
>TRBV5-1|TRBD1|many|TRBJ2-2
TGCGCCAGCAGCTTACAGGGGATGGTCTGGGAGCTGTTTTTT
CASSLQGMVWELFF
>TRBV6-1|NA|few|TRBJ1-6
TGTGCCAGCAGCGTTGGGGGGGGCGGTTCACCCCTCCACTTT
CASSVGGGGSPLHF
>TRBV20-1|NA|NA|TRBJ2-1
TGCAGTGCTAGAAGGTACAATGAGCAGTTCTTC
CSARRYNEQFF
>TRBV11-2|NA|NA|TRBJ2-7
TGTGCCAGCAGCTTAGGAGGGACTTACTACGAGCAGTACTTC
CASSLGGTYYEQYF
>TRBV27|NA|NA|TRBJ1-4
TGTGCCAGCAGCTGGGTTTCAAGTCGAGGGAATGAAAAACTGTTTTTT
CASSWVSSRGNEKLFF
>TRBV12-3/TRBV12-4|TRBD1|few|TRBJ2-1
TGTGCCAGCATAGGACAGGCCAGCTCCTACAATGAGCAGTTCTTC
CASIGQASSYNEQFF
>TRBV9|NA|few|TRBJ2-2
TGTGCCAGCAGCGTCCAGTTATACACCGGGGAGCTGTTTTTT
CASSVQLYTGELFF
>TRBV29-1|NA|few|TRBJ1-1
TGCAGCGTTGTTCCCTTCTGGGGGGAAGCTTTCTTT
CSVVPFWGEAFF
>TRBV5-6|NA|NA|TRBJ2-5
TGTGCCAGCAGCTTGGGGGCTAGCCCGGAGACCCAGTACTTC
CASSLGASPETQYF
>TRBV6-5|NA|NA|TRBJ2-1
TGTGCCAGCAGTTGGGACACCAATGAGCAGTTCTTC
CASSWDTNEQFF
>TRBV12-3/TRBV12-4|NA|many|TRBJ2-1
TGTGCCAGCAGTCCCAGTATGGGCAGGGGTCACAATGAGCAGTTCTTC
CASSPSMGRGHNEQFF
>TRBV4-1|NA|few|TRBJ2-7
TGCGCCAGCAGCCAAGGGTGGGGGGCGCTGTACGAGCAGTACTTC
CASSQGWGALYEQYF
>TRBV7-9|NA|few|TRBJ2-7
TGTGCCAGCAGCTTCCAGGGAGTCGAGCAGTACTTC
CASSFQGVEQYF
>TRBV10-3|TRBD1|few|TRBJ2-7
TGTGCCATCAGTGAAGGGACAGGGTCGATCTACGAGCAGTACTTC
CAISEGTGSIYEQYF
>TRBV10-2|NA|many|TRBJ2-3
TGCGCCAGCAGAAGGGGGGTAGCAGGAACAGATACGCAGTATTTT
CASRRGVAGTDTQYF